The entry below describes one T cell receptor beta chain. Its specificity is unknown. The library protocol tagged individual cDNA molecules with unique molecular identifiers. TCRdb reanalysed the 5' RACE reads using MiXCR and keeps one entry per CDR3 protein. This table has fewer than 35,000 distinct CDR3 sequences, approximately 6.3% appearing once. These data originate in a study of early T cells in non-severe SARS-CoV-2 infection. The wider study: The authors sequenced bulk RNA from unsorted whole blood, leaving chains unpaired.

Study-wide results and caveats: Lookups in VDJdb leaned toward anti-spike CD8 responses and missed private and CD4 specificities.

The CDR3 sequence is 14 residues long. Germline CDR1 reads MDHEN; CDR2 reads SYDVKM. Deletions cut 1 base from V and 8 bases from J, with 14 bases between. This chain links TRBV28 with TRBJ1-2; possible D gene TRBD1, 5 bases. Sequencing was done on a sample of whole blood. This TCR was sampled from an adult who was a healthcare worker with PCR-confirmed SARS-CoV-2 infection or an uninfected control (not recorded which). The DNA of the CDR3 is TGTGCCAGCAGTTTATCGGCAGGGCGCGAAGGCTACACCTTC. This encodes CASSLSAGREGYTF.